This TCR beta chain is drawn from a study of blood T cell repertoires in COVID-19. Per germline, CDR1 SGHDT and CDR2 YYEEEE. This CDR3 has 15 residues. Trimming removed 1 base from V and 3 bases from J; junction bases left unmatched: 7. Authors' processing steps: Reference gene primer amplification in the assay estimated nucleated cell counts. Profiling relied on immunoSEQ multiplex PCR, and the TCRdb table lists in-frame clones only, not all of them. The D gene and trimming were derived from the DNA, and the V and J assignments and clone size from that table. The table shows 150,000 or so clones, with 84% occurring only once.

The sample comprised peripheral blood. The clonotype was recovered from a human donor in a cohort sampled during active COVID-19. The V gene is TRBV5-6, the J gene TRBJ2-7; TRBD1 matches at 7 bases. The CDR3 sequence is CASSLFRDRIYEQYF. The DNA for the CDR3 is TGTGCCAGCAGCTTGTTTCGGGACAGAATCTACGAGCAGTACTTC.